This TCR beta chain was recorded in a study of neurological immune-mediated disorders. Study results and caveats: In HTLV-1-associated myelopathy, TCR clonal expansion was greatest, whereas multiple sclerosis had the least, falling below healthy controls.

CDR3 length equals 13 residues. CDR1 DFQATT and CDR2 SNEGSKA come from the germline V gene (reference sequence). V lost 3 bases and J 3 bases, leaving 11 bases between the germline ends. The table lists this clonotype with many counts. The antigen remains undetermined. As for the cDNA, it was generated by 5'RACE with 10-nucleotide random UMIs. Over 160 million TCR-beta sequences (from 15-18 subjects) were yielded by each sequencing run. TCRdb re-called the 5' RACE reads with MiXCR, one entry per CDR3 protein. This repertoire shows 71,000 or so distinct CDR3 sequences, about 5.5% found once; its top ten account for approximately 2.2%.

The rearrangement uses TRBV20-1 and TRBJ2-5, with D uncertain. This TCR was sampled from a woman in her 30s with multiple sclerosis. Sequencing input: PBMCs. This CDR3 is CSASHSEKETQYF. Written as DNA, the CDR3 is TGCAGTGCTAGTCACTCGGAGAAAGAGACCCAGTACTTC.